This T cell receptor beta chain was documented in a study of beta chain features in type 1 diabetes. Findings and limits, study-wide: For Type 1 diabetes patients, all four CD4+ subsets carried TCRB CDR3s that were moderately but significantly shorter. HLA influence on TCRB rearrangement stayed unresolved here. Within patients, naive, central memory and Treg TCRB repertoires seemed more similar than within healthy donors.

The sequenced template was cDNA made from the entire isolated RNA. The protocol was immunoSEQ multiplex PCR, while the TCRdb copy is restricted to in-frame clones and leaves out a portion. The data hold approximately 600,000 clones, with under 15% observed a single time. Sorted cells reached over 98% purity in every population. There are a few counts of this clone. Antigen unknown. The CDR3 runs 11 residues. CDR1 and CDR2 (germline): SGHRS, YFSETQ. Trimming took off 7 bases at V and 5 bases at J, with 9 bases between the two ends. Sequencing used naive CD4+ T cells from blood. This chain connects TRBV5-1 to TRBJ1-2; D might be TRBD1 (5 bases). This sequence was found in a man in his thirties or forties with type 1 diabetes. As DNA, the CDR3 is TGCGCCAGCTCGGAGGGGTATGGCTACACCTTC. Amino acid sequence: CASSEGYGYTF.